Listed below are T cell receptor beta chains from one sample, sequenced in a study of blood T cell repertoires in COVID-19. Only in-frame clones appear in the TCRdb table, and some are missing; sequencing was by immunoSEQ multiplex PCR. The sample lists 30,000 to 40,000 clones, around nine tenths occurring once. The sequenced sample consisted of peripheral blood. Source of these receptors: an older man with acute or convalescent COVID-19. Both conserved end residues are part of each CDR3. Each record gives: J gene, D gene, clone size, V gene, CDR3 protein, CDR3 DNA. D genes are given only for firm matches. Clone size appears in some rows only: once, few, many, or a class for an expanded clone.

TRBJ2-3,TRBD2,NA,TRBV7-8,CASRDGTRSTDTQYF,TGTGCCAGCAGAGACGGGACTAGGAGCACAGATACGCAGTATTTT
TRBJ1-1,NA,once,TRBV28,CASSLAGAGTEAFF,TGTGCCAGCAGTTTAGCGGGGGCTGGCACTGAAGCTTTCTTT
TRBJ1-1,NA,NA,TRBV12-3/TRBV12-4,CASSRDTGRVLF,TGTGCCAGCAGCAGGGACACCGGCCGAGTACTCTTT
TRBJ2-1,NA,NA,TRBV7-2,CASSPSSGVAPGLNEQFF,TGTGCCAGCAGCCCTAGCTCGGGGGTAGCCCCAGGCCTCAATGAGCAGTTCTTC
TRBJ1-2,TRBD1,NA,TRBV18,CASSPRNRGLSGGYTF,TGTGCCAGCTCACCCCGTAACAGGGGGCTAAGCGGAGGCTACACCTTC
TRBJ1-1,TRBD1,NA,TRBV9,CASSAPTGGFAEAFF,TGTGCCAGCAGCGCCCCGACAGGGGGCTTCGCTGAAGCTTTCTTT
TRBJ1-4,NA,NA,TRBV30,CACSLRRITHNEKLFF,TGTGCCTGCTCCCTACGGCGGATCACTCACAATGAAAAACTGTTTTTT
TRBJ2-1,TRBD2,NA,TRBV2,CASVLIAGANEQFF,TGTGCCAGCGTTCTAATAGCGGGGGCCAATGAGCAGTTCTTC
TRBJ1-2,NA,once,TRBV7-8,CASSLVPGRTLNYGYTF,TGTGCCAGCAGCTTAGTCCCGGGGAGAACTCTTAACTATGGCTACACCTTC
TRBJ1-5,NA,NA,TRBV27,CASRSSAWGLDQPQHF,TGTGCCAGCAGGAGTTCGGCGTGGGGCCTAGATCAGCCCCAGCATTTT
TRBJ2-2,NA,NA,TRBV18,CASSPLGQPSELFF,TGTGCCAGCTCACCACTCGGACAACCGAGCGAGCTGTTTTTT
TRBJ1-3,NA,NA,TRBV28,CASSQRGGASGNTIYF,TGTGCCAGCAGTCAAAGGGGTGGAGCTTCTGGAAACACCATATATTTT
TRBJ1-1,NA,few,TRBV11-3,CASSLVEGAEAFF,TGTGCCAGCAGCTTAGTGGAGGGAGCTGAAGCTTTCTTT
TRBJ2-5,TRBD1,NA,TRBV6-2/TRBV6-3,CASSRRTGRETQYF,TGTGCCAGCAGTCGGAGGACAGGGAGGGAGACCCAGTACTTC
TRBJ1-2,NA,once,TRBV7-6,CASSLDRPSYGYTF,TGTGCCAGCAGCTTAGACAGGCCAAGCTATGGCTACACCTTC
TRBJ1-1,NA,NA,TRBV7-2,CALGWSVNTEAFF,TGTGCCCTCGGGTGGTCGGTGAACACTGAAGCTTTCTTT
TRBJ2-2,TRBD2,NA,TRBV10-2,CASRLAGNTGELFF,TGCGCCAGCAGACTAGCGGGGAACACCGGGGAGCTGTTTTTT
TRBJ1-2,TRBD1,few,TRBV5-1,CASSWDRSGYTF,TGCGCCAGCAGCTGGGACAGGAGTGGCTACACCTTC
TRBJ1-5,TRBD1,NA,TRBV29-1,CSVEEAGGRPQHF,TGCAGCGTTGAAGAGGCAGGGGGTCGGCCCCAGCATTTT
TRBJ2-7,NA,NA,TRBV7-3,CASSVTGTSEQYF,TGTGCCAGCAGCGTTACAGGGACGTCCGAGCAGTACTTC
TRBJ1-1,NA,NA,TRBV30,CAWSERGLTTEAFF,TGTGCCTGGAGCGAGCGGGGGCTGACCACTGAAGCTTTCTTT
TRBJ2-5,NA,once,TRBV2,CASSGDGAGPETQYF,TGTGCCAGCAGTGGGGATGGGGCCGGCCCCGAGACCCAGTACTTC
TRBJ2-7,TRBD2,NA,TRBV7-6,CASRSSYTGGYEQYF,TGTGCCAGCAGAAGTAGCTATACGGGGGGCTACGAGCAGTACTTC